This T cell receptor (beta chain) was captured in a study of response to subunit inactivated influenza vaccine. In its sample, this clonotype was seen many times. The germline CDR1 and CDR2 sequences are SGHRS and YFSETQ. CDR3 length: 19 amino acids. Trimming stripped 0 bases from V and 0 bases from J, with 19 bases between. TCRdb called the RT-PCR reads again in MiXCR, with one record for every CDR3 protein. The sample lists hundreds of thousands of distinct CDR3 sequences; roughly 22% were seen once. Sequenced material: PBMCs from blood, taken about 20 months after vaccination. The chain combines TRBV5-1 with TRBJ1-3, with a weak D call TRBD1 (6 bases). This clonotype originated in a man in his fifties or sixties who received an inactivated influenza vaccine. The CDR3 region has the DNA TGCGCCAGCAGCTTGGTGGTGACGACAGGATCCGCCTCTGGAAACACCATATATTTT. It is translated as CASSLVVTTGSASGNTIYF.